The 8 T cell receptor beta chains in this list originate from one sample, sequenced in a study of naive and memory T cell subsets. Both TRBC1 and TRBC2 were covered by a beta constant-region primer of two equimolar oligonucleotides. The ligated cDNA underwent four PCR rounds using SP2 and nested alpha and beta constant-region primers. TCRdb reanalysed the UMI-ligation and nested PCR reads using MiXCR and keeps one entry per CDR3 protein. Of 120,000 to 150,000 distinct CDR3 sequences in the sample, around 21% were seen once. These TCRs' antigens remain unknown. General observations from the study: Possibly reflecting memory cells re-expressing CD45RA, a few larger clonotypes occurred in naive repertoires, especially CD8.

The sequenced sample consisted of naive CD8+ T cells from blood. These receptors originate from a human donor in good health.

This clonotype appeared a few times. J is TRBJ1-5 and V is TRBV6-2 or TRBV6-3; D is ambiguous. The length of the CDR3 is 13 residues. Germline CDR1 is MNHEY and CDR2 is SVGEGT. Trimming left V 2 bases short and J 4 bases short, with 6 bases between. The CDR3 DNA reads as TGTGCCAGCAGTTACGGCTGGAATCAGCCCCAGCATTTT. Residues: CASSYGWNQPQHF.

This clonotype has a handful of counts. The V call is TRBV27, the J call TRBJ2-1; 9 positions match TRBD1. V dropped 5 bases and J dropped 4; count of bases not matched to a gene: 6. The CDR3 runs to 15 residues. CDR1 and CDR2 (germline): MNHEY, SMNVEV (reference sequence). The CDR3 is CASSLSGTGYNEQFF. The CDR3 DNA follows: TGTGCCAGCAGTCTCTCCGGGACAGGGTACAATGAGCAGTTCTTC.

V is TRBV25-1 and J is TRBJ2-1, with a weak D call TRBD1 (6 bases). The CDR3 contains 12 residues. V was pared by 6 bases and J by 9 bases, with 12 bases between. Germline V lookup: CDR1 MGHDK, CDR2 SYGVNS. The CDR3 sequence is CASSPAGAEQFF. The CDR3 DNA reads TGTGCCAGCAGCCCCGCAGGGGCTGAGCAGTTCTTC.

On this clonotype: Without the conserved terminal phenylalanine or tryptophan, this CDR3 likely stems from a read error. The chain employs TRBV15 and TRBJ1-5; D remains unclear. The CDR3 length is 13 residues. Germline loops: CDR1 LNHNV, CDR2 YYDKDF (reference sequence). Deletions cut 0 bases from V and 4 bases from J, with 4 bases between. The DNA for the CDR3 is TGTGCCACCAGCAGAGATGAAAATCAGCCCCAGCATTAT. Translating it yields CATSRDENQPQHY.

The chain joins TRBV5-1 to TRBJ1-1; D possibly corresponds to TRBD1 (6 bases). The CDR3 consists of 13 residues. Per the germline V gene, CDR1 is SGHRS and CDR2 is YFSETQ. V was pared by 3 bases and J by 5 bases, with 11 bases between. The CDR3 DNA is TGCGCCAGCAGCTCAACAGGGCCGACTGAAGCTTTCTTT. It yields the protein CASSSTGPTEAFF.

The chain uses TRBV3-1 and TRBJ2-7; D possibly corresponds to TRBD2 (5 bases). Per the germline V gene, CDR1 is LGHDT and CDR2 is YNNKEL (reference sequence). V was clipped by 5 bases and J by 2 bases, with 16 bases between them. This CDR3 spans 15 amino acids. The CDR3 DNA reads TGTGCCAGCAGCTCCAGGTCCCGACTACCCTACGAGCAGTACTTC. It yields the protein CASSSRSRLPYEQYF.

V gene TRBV29-1 combines with J gene TRBJ2-5; D remains unclear. Trimming shortened V by 0 bases and J by 5 bases, and 13 bases separated the two germline ends. Germline assignment: CDR1 SQVTM and CDR2 ANQGSEA. CDR3 length: 14 amino acids. The CDR3 DNA reads TGCAGCGTTGAAGATCTTACCCCCCGGGAGACCCAGTACTTC. Protein sequence: CSVEDLTPRETQYF.

The chain recombines TRBV3-1 with TRBJ2-3; D call uncertain. CDR1 and CDR2 from the germline V gene are LGHDT and YNNKEL (reference sequence). V was cut by 1 base and J by 2 bases, with 4 bases left in between. The CDR3 has 13 residues. CDR3 in DNA: TGTGCCAGCAGCCAAGTTATCACAGATACGCAGTATTTT. It translates to CASSQVITDTQYF.